This T cell receptor (beta chain) was captured in a study of cytomegalovirus exposure and HLA in healthy donors. Study details: Clustering assigned over 70% of the approximately 400 genotyped donors to the Caucasian-associated ancestry cluster. Study results and caveats: Across donors, most TCRs were seen rarely, yet some public ones were widespread.

This PCR relied on a set of 60 Vbeta primers and 13 Jbeta primers. Repertoires were generated with immunoSEQ multiplex PCR, while TCRdb's copy carries only in-frame clones and drops some. Of approximately 150,000 clones listed, roughly three quarters are singletons. There are 14 residues in the CDR3. V trimming: 2 bases; J trimming: 5 bases; junction bases outside the gene matches: 5. CDR1 SGHNT and CDR2 YYREEE come from the germline V gene (reference sequence). Note on this clone: Its antigen is currently unknown.

The receptor's source is a female donor in good health and CMV-seronegative. V and J are TRBV5-4 and TRBJ2-3, with 7 positions matching TRBD1. Input material: PBMCs. The CDR3 reads CASSLEGARDTQYF. The DNA for the CDR3 is TGTGCCAGCAGCTTAGAGGGGGCTAGAGATACGCAGTATTTT.